A single sample is the source of the 14 T cell receptor beta chains below, sequenced in a study of long-term antiretroviral therapy in people with HIV. This was the immunoSEQ v3.0 assay at survey level. Only in-frame clones appear in the TCRdb table, and some are missing; sequencing was by immunoSEQ multiplex PCR. The sample consists of 19,000 or so clones, roughly 79% of them appearing once. The sequences come from unsorted PBMCs, collected 2.2 years after starting antiretroviral therapy. These receptors were taken from a man between 45 and 60 years old with HIV.

The chain links TRBV28 to TRBJ1-6, with D unclear. Trimming took 3 bases from V and 11 from J, leaving 14 bases between them. Germline V CDR1 and CDR2: MDHEN, SYDVKM. This CDR3 has 14 residues. In DNA form, the CDR3 reads TGTGCCAGCAGTTTGAAGGACTGGGATCCACCCCTCCACTTT. Translated: CASSLKDWDPPLHF.

The genes are TRBV7-9 and TRBJ1-2; no definite D call. Germline CDR1 is SEHNR and CDR2 is FQNEAQ (reference sequence). Deletions cut 2 bases from V and 5 bases from J, with 6 bases between. This CDR3 region has 12 residues. CDR3 loop: CASSLYEYGYTF. For the CDR3, the DNA is TGTGCCAGCAGCTTATATGAGTATGGCTACACCTTC.

This chain links TRBV7-6 with TRBJ2-1; 9 nucleotides line up with TRBD2. The length of the CDR3 is 15 residues. V lost 4 bases, J lost 2 bases, and 3 bases stayed unmatched. Germline CDR1 reads SGHVS; CDR2 reads FNYEAQ. The CDR3 DNA follows: TGTGCCAGCAGCTATTTAGCGGGAGCCTACAATGAGCAGTTCTTC. Its protein is CASSYLAGAYNEQFF.

The gene calls are TRBV9 and TRBJ2-1; 8 bases agree with TRBD2. The CDR3 is made up of 15 amino acids. The V gene end was trimmed by 0 bases and the J gene end by 2 bases; junction bases not matched to a gene: 1. Germline V gene sequence: CDR1 SGDLS, CDR2 YYNGEE. For the CDR3, the DNA is TGTGCCAGCAGCGTAGTCGGGGGGGCCTACAATGAGCAGTTCTTC. This encodes CASSVVGGAYNEQFF.

By share of the sample, this clone is medium-sized (0.01 to 0.1%). V and J are TRBV6-5 and TRBJ2-7, with 9 bases that match TRBD1. The junction had 7 bases not matched to a gene; V was cut back by 4 bases and J by 3 bases. The CDR3 runs 15 residues. Germline values: CDR1 MNHEY, CDR2 SVGAGI. CDR3 protein: CASSSPGQGVYEQYF. CDR3 DNA sequence: TGTGCCAGCAGTTCGCCGGGACAGGGCGTCTACGAGCAGTACTTC.

This chain links TRBV5-4 with TRBJ1-4; no clear D. Germline loops: CDR1 SGHNT, CDR2 YYREEE (reference sequence). V lost 3 bases, J lost 12 bases, and 12 bases lay in between. The CDR3 totals 12 residues. The CDR3: CASSYDERELFF. The DNA for the CDR3 is TGTGCCAGCAGCTACGACGAGAGGGAACTGTTTTTT.

The chain carries TRBV4-2 and TRBJ2-3; TRBD2 aligns across 9 bases. Per germline, CDR1 LGHNA and CDR2 YNFKEQ. With V trimmed by 2 bases and J by 4 bases, 10 bases remained unmatched. The CDR3 is 17 residues long. As DNA, the CDR3 is TGTGCCAGCAGCCAAAGGCCGGCGGGGGGGCCATCAGATACGCAGTATTTT. Translating gives CASSQRPAGGPSDTQYF.

The chain carries TRBV19 and TRBJ2-7; TRBD1 matches 11 bases. Germline CDR1 LNHDA, CDR2 SQIVND (reference sequence). There are 14 residues in the CDR3. V was pared by 3 bases and J by 3 bases, with 1 base of the junction left unmatched. The CDR3 spells CASSMGTGGYEQYF. DNA for the CDR3: TGTGCCAGTAGTATGGGGACAGGGGGCTACGAGCAGTACTTC.

The V and J genes are TRBV27 and TRBJ2-2; D may be TRBD1 (5 bases). The V gene's germline CDR1 is MNHEY and CDR2 SMNVEV (reference sequence). Trimming pared 2 bases from V and 3 bases from J, leaving 10 bases between. The CDR3 contains 15 residues. The chain's CDR3 is CASSLQGAYTGELFF. The CDR3 coding sequence is TGTGCCAGCAGTTTACAAGGGGCATACACCGGGGAGCTGTTTTTT.

This clone is a singleton in its sample. The CDR3 DNA follows: TGTGCCAGCAGTGCCCCGACAGGGGCGAGACTCTCTGGAAACACCATATATTTT. It yields the protein CASSAPTGARLSGNTIYF. This chain connects TRBV6-1 to TRBJ1-3; TRBD1 matches 8 bases. V shed 4 bases and J 0 bases; nucleotides not matched to a gene: 11. The CDR3 contains 18 residues. The germline CDR1 and CDR2 sequences are MNHNS and SASEGT.

This clone was detected only a few times. V is TRBV30 and J is TRBJ1-5, with a tentative D call TRBD1 (6 bases). Trimming removed 0 bases from V and 4 bases from J, with 16 bases in between. CDR1 is GTSNPN, CDR2 SVGIG, per germline (reference sequence). This CDR3 has 16 amino acids. The CDR3 DNA reads as TGTGCCTGGAGTGTAAGGGGGTCAGGGCGAAATCAGCCCCAGCATTTT. Residues: CAWSVRGSGRNQPQHF.

The V call is TRBV28, the J call TRBJ2-5; D is perhaps TRBD1 (5 bases). Trimming cost V 5 bases and J 0 bases, with 13 bases left between them. This CDR3 contains 15 residues. From germline, CDR1 is MDHEN and CDR2 SYDVKM. CDR3 DNA sequence: TGTGCCAGCAGTCTACGGACACCCGACCAAGAGACCCAGTACTTC. This gives the protein CASSLRTPDQETQYF.

The chain carries TRBV4-2 and TRBJ1-3; 7 bases are a match to TRBD1. Germline V lookup: CDR1 LGHNA, CDR2 YNFKEQ. Unmatched junction bases numbered 8, after V lost 4 bases and J lost 2 bases. This CDR3 contains 16 residues. The DNA of the CDR3 is TGTGCCAGCAGCCCCTACACCGGGACAGCTGGAAACACCATATATTTT. Its translation is CASSPYTGTAGNTIYF.

Of note for this clone: One junction end does not reproduce the germline sequence, and a read error may be involved. The J gene is TRBJ1-2, the V gene TRBV5-6; TRBD1 matches 7 bases. Germline V gene lookup returns CDR1 SGHDT and CDR2 YYEEEE. This CDR3 contains 12 residues. The CDR3 DNA sequence: TGTGCCAGCAGCTTGTTGGGACAGACGAAAGCCTTC. It codes for CASSLLGQTKAF.